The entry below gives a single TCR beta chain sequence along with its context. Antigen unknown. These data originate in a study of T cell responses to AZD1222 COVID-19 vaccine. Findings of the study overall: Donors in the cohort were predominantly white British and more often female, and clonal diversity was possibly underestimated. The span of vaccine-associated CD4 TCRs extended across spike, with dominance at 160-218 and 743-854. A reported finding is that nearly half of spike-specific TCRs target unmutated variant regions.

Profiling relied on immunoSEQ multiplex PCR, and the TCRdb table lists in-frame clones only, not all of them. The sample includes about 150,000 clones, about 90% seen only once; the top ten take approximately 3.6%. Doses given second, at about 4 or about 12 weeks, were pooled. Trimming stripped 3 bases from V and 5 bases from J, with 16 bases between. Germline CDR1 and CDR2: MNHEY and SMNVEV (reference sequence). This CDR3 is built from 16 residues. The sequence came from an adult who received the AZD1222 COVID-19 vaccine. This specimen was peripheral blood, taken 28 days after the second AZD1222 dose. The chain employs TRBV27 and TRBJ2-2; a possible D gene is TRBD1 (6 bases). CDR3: CASSFLGTQRTGELFF. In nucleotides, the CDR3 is TGTGCCAGCAGTTTTTTGGGGACACAAAGGACCGGGGAGCTGTTTTTT.